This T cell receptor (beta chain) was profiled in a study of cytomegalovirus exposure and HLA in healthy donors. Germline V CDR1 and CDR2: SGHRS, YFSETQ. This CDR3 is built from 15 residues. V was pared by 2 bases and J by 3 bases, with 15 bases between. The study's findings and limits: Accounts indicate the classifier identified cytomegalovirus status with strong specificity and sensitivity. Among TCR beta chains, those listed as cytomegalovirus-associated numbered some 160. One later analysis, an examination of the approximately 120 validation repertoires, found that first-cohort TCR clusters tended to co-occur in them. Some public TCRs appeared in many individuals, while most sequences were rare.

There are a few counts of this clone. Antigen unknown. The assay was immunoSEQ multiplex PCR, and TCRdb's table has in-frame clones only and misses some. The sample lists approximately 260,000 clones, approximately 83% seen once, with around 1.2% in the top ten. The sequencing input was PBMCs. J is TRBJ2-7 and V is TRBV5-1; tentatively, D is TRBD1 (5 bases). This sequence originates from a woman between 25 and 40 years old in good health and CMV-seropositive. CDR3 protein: CASSFTGESHYEQYF. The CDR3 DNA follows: TGCGCCAGCAGCTTCACAGGAGAGTCTCACTACGAGCAGTACTTC.